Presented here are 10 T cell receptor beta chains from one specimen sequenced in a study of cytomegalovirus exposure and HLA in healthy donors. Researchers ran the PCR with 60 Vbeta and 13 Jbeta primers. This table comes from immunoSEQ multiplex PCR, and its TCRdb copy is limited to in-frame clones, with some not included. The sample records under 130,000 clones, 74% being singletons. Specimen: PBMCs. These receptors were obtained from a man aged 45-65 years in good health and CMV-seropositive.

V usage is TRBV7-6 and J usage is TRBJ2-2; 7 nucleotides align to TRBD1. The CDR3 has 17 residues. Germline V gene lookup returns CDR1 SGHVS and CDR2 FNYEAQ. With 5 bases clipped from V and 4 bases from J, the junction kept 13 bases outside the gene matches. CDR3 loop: CASSPNPTGPSTGELFF. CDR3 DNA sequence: TGTGCCAGCAGCCCTAATCCGACAGGGCCGAGCACCGGGGAGCTGTTTTTT.

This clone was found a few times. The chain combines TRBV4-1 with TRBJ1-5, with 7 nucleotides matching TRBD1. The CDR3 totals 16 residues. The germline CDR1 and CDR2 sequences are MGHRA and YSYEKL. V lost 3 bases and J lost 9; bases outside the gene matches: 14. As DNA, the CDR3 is TGCGCCAGCAGCCAGGTCGAACAGGGGTTTCGATGGCCCCAGCATTTT. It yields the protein CASSQVEQGFRWPQHF.

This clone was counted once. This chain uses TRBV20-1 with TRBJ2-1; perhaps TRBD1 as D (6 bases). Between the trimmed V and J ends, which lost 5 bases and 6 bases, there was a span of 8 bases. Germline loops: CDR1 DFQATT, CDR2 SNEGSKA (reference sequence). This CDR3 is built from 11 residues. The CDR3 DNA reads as TGCAGTGCTCAGGGGATCAATGAGCAGTTCTTC. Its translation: CSAQGINEQFF.

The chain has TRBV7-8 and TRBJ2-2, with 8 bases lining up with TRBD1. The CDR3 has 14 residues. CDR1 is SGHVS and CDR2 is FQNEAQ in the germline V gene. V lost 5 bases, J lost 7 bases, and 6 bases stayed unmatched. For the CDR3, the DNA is TGTGCCAGCAGCGACCGACAGGGGAGCGGGGAGCTGTTTTTT. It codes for CASSDRQGSGELFF.

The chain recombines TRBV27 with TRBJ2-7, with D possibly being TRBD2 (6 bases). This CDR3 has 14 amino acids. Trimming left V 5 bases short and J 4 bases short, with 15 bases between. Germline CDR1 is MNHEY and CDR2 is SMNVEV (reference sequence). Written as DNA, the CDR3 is TGTGCCAGCAGTATCCGGGGAGGACTTTACGAGCAGTACTTC. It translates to CASSIRGGLYEQYF.

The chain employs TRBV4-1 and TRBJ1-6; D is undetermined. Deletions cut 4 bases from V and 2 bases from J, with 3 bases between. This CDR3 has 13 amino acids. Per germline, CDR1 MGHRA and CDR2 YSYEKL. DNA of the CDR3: TGCGCCAGCAGCCTAACCTATAATTCACCCCTCCACTTT. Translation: CASSLTYNSPLHF.

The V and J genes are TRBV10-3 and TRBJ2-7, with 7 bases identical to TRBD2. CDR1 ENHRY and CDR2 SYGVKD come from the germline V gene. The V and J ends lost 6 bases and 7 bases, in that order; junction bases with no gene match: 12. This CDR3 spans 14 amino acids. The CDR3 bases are TGTGCCATCAGGTACGGGGGAGGGCCTCGGGAGCAGTACTTC. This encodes CAIRYGGGPREQYF.

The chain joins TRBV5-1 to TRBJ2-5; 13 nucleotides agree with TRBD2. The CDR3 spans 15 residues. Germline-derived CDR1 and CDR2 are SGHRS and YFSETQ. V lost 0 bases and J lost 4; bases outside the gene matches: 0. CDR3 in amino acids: CASSLGTSGGETQYF. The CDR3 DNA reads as TGCGCCAGCAGCTTGGGGACTAGCGGGGGAGAGACCCAGTACTTC.

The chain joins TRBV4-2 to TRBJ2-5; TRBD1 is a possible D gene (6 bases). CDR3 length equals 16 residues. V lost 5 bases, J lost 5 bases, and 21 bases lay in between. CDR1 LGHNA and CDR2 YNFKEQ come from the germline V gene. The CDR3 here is CASSKGIEQGVETQYF. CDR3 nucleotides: TGTGCCAGCAGCAAAGGTATCGAACAGGGTGTGGAGACCCAGTACTTC.

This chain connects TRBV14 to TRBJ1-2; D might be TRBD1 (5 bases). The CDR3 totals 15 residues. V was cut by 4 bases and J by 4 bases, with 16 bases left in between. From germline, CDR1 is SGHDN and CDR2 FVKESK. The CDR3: CASSPNRFRAYGYTF. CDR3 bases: TGTGCCAGCAGCCCTAATCGGTTCAGGGCCTATGGCTACACCTTC.